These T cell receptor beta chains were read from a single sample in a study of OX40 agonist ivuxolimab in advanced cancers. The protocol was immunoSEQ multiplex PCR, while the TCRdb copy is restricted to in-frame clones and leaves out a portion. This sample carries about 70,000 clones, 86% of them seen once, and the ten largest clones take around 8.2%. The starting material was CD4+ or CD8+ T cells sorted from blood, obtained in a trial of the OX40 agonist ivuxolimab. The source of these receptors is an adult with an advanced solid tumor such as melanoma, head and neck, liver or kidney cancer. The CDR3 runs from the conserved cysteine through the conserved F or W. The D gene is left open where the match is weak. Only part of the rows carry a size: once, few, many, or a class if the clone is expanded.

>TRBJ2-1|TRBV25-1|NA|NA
TGTGCCAGCAGTGAGCAGGGGAGCAACAATGAGCAGTTCTTC
CASSEQGSNNEQFF
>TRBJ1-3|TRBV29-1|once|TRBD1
TGCAGCGCCGACAGGGTGGGAGGAAACACCATATATTTT
CSADRVGGNTIYF
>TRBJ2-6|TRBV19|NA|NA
TGTGCCAGCGGGTTTGGAGGAAGGTCTGGGGCCAACGTCCTGACTTTC
CASGFGGRSGANVLTF
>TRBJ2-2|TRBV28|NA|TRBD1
TGTGCCAGCAGTTTCCCCAGGGGGCTTGGGGAGCTGTTTTTT
CASSFPRGLGELFF
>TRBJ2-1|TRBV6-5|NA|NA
TGTGCCAGCAGGCTCAACAATGAGCAGTTCTTC
CASRLNNEQFF
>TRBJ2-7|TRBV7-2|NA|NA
TGTGCCAGCAGCTTAACCTGGATTTCTGAGCAGTACTTC
CASSLTWISEQYF
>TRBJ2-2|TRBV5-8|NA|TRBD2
TGTGCCAGCAGGGGGAGGGGCACCGGGGAGCTGTTTTTT
CASRGRGTGELFF
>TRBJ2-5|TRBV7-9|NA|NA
TGTGCCAGCAGCTTAATTGGGCAGGGTGAGACCCAGTACTTC
CASSLIGQGETQYF
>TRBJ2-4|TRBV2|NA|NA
TGTGCCAGCAGTGACCTCGCCCCTTCCGGAGGGGACATTCAGTACTTC
CASSDLAPSGGDIQYF
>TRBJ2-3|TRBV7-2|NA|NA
TGTGCCAGCAGCTCTCTAGGGGTTACCCACACAGATACGCAGTATTTT
CASSSLGVTHTDTQYF
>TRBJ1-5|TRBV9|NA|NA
TGTGCCAGCAGCAGGGCCCCGGGGCGCAATCAGCCCCAGCATTTT
CASSRAPGRNQPQHF
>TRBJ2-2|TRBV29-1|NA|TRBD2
TGCAGCGTACCTACTAGCGGGGGCGCGAACACCGGGGAGCTGTTTTTT
CSVPTSGGANTGELFF
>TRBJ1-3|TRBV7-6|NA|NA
TGTGCCAGCAGCTCAAAGGTGGGAAACACCATATATTTT
CASSSKVGNTIYF
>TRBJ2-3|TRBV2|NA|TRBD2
TGTGCCAGCGGGGCACTAGCGGGGGATACGCAGTATTTT
CASGALAGDTQYF
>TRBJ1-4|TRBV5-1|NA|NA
TGCGCCAGCAGCGCGGATCTGGGGTCGGATGAAAAACTGTTTTTT
CASSADLGSDEKLFF
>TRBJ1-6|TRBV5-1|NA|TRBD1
TGCGCCAGCAGCTCCCGGGACAGGTCCCATTCACCCCTCCACTTT
CASSSRDRSHSPLHF
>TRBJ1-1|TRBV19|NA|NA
TGTGCCAGTAGTATAGGTGGGAACACTGAAGCTTTCTTT
CASSIGGNTEAFF
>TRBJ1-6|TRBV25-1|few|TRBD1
TGTGCCAGCGGAGGACAGGGTCGGGGAAATTCACCCCTCCACTTT
CASGGQGRGNSPLHF
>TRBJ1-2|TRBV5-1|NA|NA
TGCGCCAGCACCCCAGGGACACAACCACCTGGCTACATCTTC
CASTPGTQPPGYIF
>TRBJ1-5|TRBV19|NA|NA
TGTGCCAGTAGTACCCCGCACCGCGGCAATCAGCCCCAGCATTTT
CASSTPHRGNQPQHF
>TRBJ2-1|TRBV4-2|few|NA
TGTGCCAGCAGCCTTGGGGAGGTCAAGGAGCAGTTCTTC
CASSLGEVKEQFF
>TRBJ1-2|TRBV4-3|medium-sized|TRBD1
TGCGCCAGCAGCTCCGGGACAGGGGCTAACTATGGCTACACCTTC
CASSSGTGANYGYTF
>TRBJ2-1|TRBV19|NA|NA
TGTGCCAGTAGTATCGGGTCCTACAATGAGCAGTTCTTC
CASSIGSYNEQFF
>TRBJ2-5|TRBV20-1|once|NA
TGCAGTGCTGCCGGCCAGTACTTC
CSAAGQYF
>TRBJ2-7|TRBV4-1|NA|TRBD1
TGCGCCAGCAGCCCTTACAGGGGAGAAGTCGAGCAGTACTTC
CASSPYRGEVEQYF
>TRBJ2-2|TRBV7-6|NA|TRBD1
TGTGCCAGCAAAAATAGGGACAGCAAAACCGGGGAGCTGTTTTTT
CASKNRDSKTGELFF
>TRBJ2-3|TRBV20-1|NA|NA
TGCAGTGCTAGCGCAGTAGATACGCAGTATTTT
CSASAVDTQYF